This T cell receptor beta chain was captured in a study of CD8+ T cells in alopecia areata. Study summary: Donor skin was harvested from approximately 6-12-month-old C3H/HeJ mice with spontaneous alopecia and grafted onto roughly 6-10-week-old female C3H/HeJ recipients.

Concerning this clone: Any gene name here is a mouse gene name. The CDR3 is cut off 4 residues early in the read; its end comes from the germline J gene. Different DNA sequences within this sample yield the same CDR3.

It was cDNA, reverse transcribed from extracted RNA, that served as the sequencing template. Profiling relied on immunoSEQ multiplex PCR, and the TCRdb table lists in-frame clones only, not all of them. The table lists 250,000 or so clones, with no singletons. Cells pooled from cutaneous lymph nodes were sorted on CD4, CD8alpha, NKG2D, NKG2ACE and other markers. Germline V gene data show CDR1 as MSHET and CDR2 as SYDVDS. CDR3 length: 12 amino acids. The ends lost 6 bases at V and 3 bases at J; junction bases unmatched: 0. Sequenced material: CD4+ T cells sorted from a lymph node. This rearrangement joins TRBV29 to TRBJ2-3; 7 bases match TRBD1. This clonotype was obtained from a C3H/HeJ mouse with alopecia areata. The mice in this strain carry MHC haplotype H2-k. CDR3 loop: CASRQGAETLYF. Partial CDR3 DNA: TGTGCTAGCAGACAGGGGGCAGAA.